This T cell receptor beta chain was obtained from a study of shared clonotypes between healthy human individuals. Study-level points and caveats: Some naive CD4 clonotypes, roughly 5%, turned up in common across a handful of donors.

Several immunoSEQ 96-well plates shared each subset's DNA, each plate a replicate. Here immunoSEQ multiplex PCR was the method, and the copy in TCRdb shows in-frame clones only, minus some. The table has approximately 940,000 clones, 76% seen once. Everyone who donated was a Caucasian adult who lived in Nashville, Tennessee. Comments on this clone: No antigen is known for it.

Between the trimmed V and J ends, which lost 4 bases and 3 bases, there was a span of 28 bases. Germline lookup yields CDR1 MNHNS and CDR2 SASEGT. This CDR3 is 19 amino acids long. Sequencing was performed on memory CD4+ T cells sorted from blood. Described subset: CD45RA-negative fraction. V and J are TRBV6-1 and TRBJ2-7; D possibly matches TRBD1 or TRBD2 (6 bases each). The receptor was derived from a man in his late teens or twenties in good health. In nucleotides, the CDR3 is TGTGCCAGCAGTGGACTAGAGATTCGCAGGGGCCTTCGGGGCTACGAGCAGTACTTC. This encodes CASSGLEIRRGLRGYEQYF.